A selection of T cell receptor beta chains follows, all from one sample in a study of OX40 agonist ivuxolimab in advanced cancers. The data were produced by immunoSEQ multiplex PCR, yet TCRdb's version contains in-frame clones alone and is incomplete. The table shows some 50,000 clones, with over 65% occurring only once. Sequencing was performed on CD4+ or CD8+ T cells sorted from blood, taken in a trial of the OX40 agonist ivuxolimab. Every receptor here comes from an adult with an advanced solid tumor such as melanoma, head and neck, liver or kidney cancer. CDR3s include the opening cysteine and the closing phenylalanine or tryptophan. Fields, in order: clone size, V gene, D gene, J gene, CDR3 protein, CDR3 DNA. The D gene is left open where the match is weak. Clone size, where shown, is once, few, many, or a class for clones that have expanded.

medium-sized	TRBV19	-	TRBJ2-7	CASSIGTYEQYF	TGTGCCAGTAGTATAGGTACCTACGAGCAGTACTTC
-	TRBV10-2	-	TRBJ1-1	CASSPLNTEAFF	TGCGCCAGCAGTCCCTTGAACACTGAAGCTTTCTTT
once	TRBV9	-	TRBJ1-4	CASSPSNVREKLFF	TGTGCCAGCAGCCCATCCAATGTCCGTGAAAAACTGTTTTTT
-	TRBV10-3	-	TRBJ1-1	CAISEAPNTEAFF	TGTGCCATCAGTGAGGCCCCTAACACTGAAGCTTTCTTT
once	TRBV7-3	TRBD1	TRBJ2-2	CASSFLGQGTGELFF	TGTGCCAGCAGCTTTCTGGGACAGGGCACCGGGGAGCTGTTTTTT
-	TRBV7-6	TRBD2	TRBJ2-4	CASSSGGISRAKNIQYF	TGTGCCAGCAGCTCGGGGGGAATTTCTCGGGCCAAAAACATTCAGTACTTC
few	TRBV5-1	-	TRBJ2-2	CASSIQTGTGELFF	TGCGCCAGCAGCATTCAGACTGGTACCGGGGAGCTGTTTTTT
-	TRBV5-1	TRBD1	TRBJ1-1	CASSFTGASDTEAFF	TGCGCCAGCAGCTTCACAGGGGCCTCGGACACTGAAGCTTTCTTT
-	TRBV6-1	-	TRBJ1-2	CASPTGYGYTF	TGTGCCAGCCCCACGGGCTATGGCTACACCTTC
-	TRBV30	-	TRBJ1-4	CAWSRASGEKLFF	TGTGCCTGGAGTAGGGCCTCGGGAGAAAAACTGTTTTTT
medium-sized	TRBV6-5	-	TRBJ1-1	CASSSSLFPEAFF	TGTGCCAGCAGTTCCTCCCTGTTCCCTGAAGCTTTCTTT
-	TRBV6-5	TRBD2	TRBJ2-1	CASSSWTSGNYNEQFF	TGTGCCAGCAGTTCTTGGACTAGCGGGAACTACAATGAGCAGTTCTTC
once	TRBV6-1	-	TRBJ1-1	CASNKGQKGTEAFF	TGTGCCAGCAACAAGGGACAAAAAGGGACTGAAGCTTTCTTT
-	TRBV11-2	-	TRBJ1-1	CASSFPGLNTEAFF	TGTGCCAGCAGCTTCCCGGGCTTGAACACTGAAGCTTTCTTT
-	TRBV27	TRBD1	TRBJ1-6	CASSLSLPGTGSPSPLHF	TGTGCCAGCAGTTTATCCCTTCCCGGGACAGGCTCCCCCTCACCCCTCCACTTT
-	TRBV7-2	-	TRBJ2-5	CASSPGQGETQYF	TGTGCCAGCAGCCCGGGGCAGGGCGAGACCCAGTACTTC
-	TRBV28	-	TRBJ1-1	CASSAWMAQGQGGEGAFF	TGTGCCAGCAGTGCCTGGATGGCGCAGGGTCAGGGTGGGGAAGGGGCTTTCTTT
-	TRBV18	TRBD2	TRBJ2-5	CASSRGLAGVQETQYF	TGTGCCAGCTCACGGGGACTAGCGGGGGTTCAAGAGACCCAGTACTTC
-	TRBV19	-	TRBJ2-3	CASSIEGLASTDTQYF	TGTGCCAGTAGTATAGAGGGTCTTGCTAGCACAGATACGCAGTATTTT
-	TRBV6-1	-	TRBJ2-2	CAGRGLGGELFF	TGTGCCGGACGGGGGTTGGGCGGGGAGCTGTTTTTT
-	TRBV5-5	-	TRBJ2-5	CASSLSGGQETQYF	TGTGCCAGCAGCTTGTCCGGGGGCCAAGAGACCCAGTACTTC
-	TRBV30	-	TRBJ2-2	CAWSRHTGELFF	TGTGCCTGGAGTAGACACACCGGGGAGCTGTTTTTT
-	TRBV6-5	-	TRBJ1-6	CASSSGDGTPLHF	TGTGCCAGCAGTTCGGGGGACGGGACACCCCTCCACTTT
-	TRBV18	-	TRBJ2-7	CASSPPPADSYEQYF	TGTGCCAGCTCACCACCCCCAGCGGACTCCTACGAGCAGTACTTC
-	TRBV7-8	-	TRBJ1-1	CASSLDQNTEAFF	TGTGCCAGCAGCTTAGACCAGAACACTGAAGCTTTCTTT
-	TRBV5-1	-	TRBJ1-2	CASSLAPTEDYGYTF	TGCGCCAGCAGCTTGGCCCCGACGGAGGACTATGGCTACACCTTC
-	TRBV5-1	TRBD1	TRBJ2-1	CASTLTGTGGNEQFF	TGCGCCAGCACTCTAACCGGGACAGGGGGCAATGAGCAGTTCTTC
-	TRBV5-6	-	TRBJ1-5	CASSLGQAGRWPQHF	TGTGCCAGCAGCCTGGGACAAGCAGGACGATGGCCCCAGCATTTT
-	TRBV6-5	TRBD1	TRBJ2-7	CASSYAAQGAHYEQYF	TGTGCCAGCAGTTACGCGGCTCAGGGGGCCCACTACGAGCAGTACTTC
-	TRBV11-2	TRBD1	TRBJ2-1	CASSLVPGQGGDEQFF	TGTGCCAGCAGCTTAGTTCCGGGACAGGGGGGCGATGAGCAGTTCTTC
-	TRBV19	TRBD1	TRBJ2-2	CASMGQGAFTGELFF	TGTGCCAGTATGGGACAGGGGGCTTTCACCGGGGAGCTGTTTTTT
-	TRBV18	-	TRBJ2-2	CASSPPASRAPTGELFF	TGTGCCAGCTCACCACCGGCATCCAGGGCCCCCACCGGGGAGCTGTTTTTT
-	TRBV6-6	TRBD1	TRBJ2-7	CASSSGQGREQYF	TGTGCCAGCAGTTCTGGACAGGGTAGAGAGCAGTACTTC
-	TRBV29-1	-	TRBJ1-2	CSVDPASWDGYTF	TGCAGCGTTGACCCAGCCTCTTGGGACGGCTACACCTTC
-	TRBV7-8	TRBD1	TRBJ1-6	CASSFPPGTENSPLHF	TGTGCCAGCAGCTTTCCCCCCGGGACAGAAAATTCACCCCTCCACTTT
-	TRBV27	-	TRBJ1-2	CASSYRASPEGYGYTF	TGTGCCAGCAGTTACAGGGCTTCCCCGGAGGGCTATGGCTACACCTTC
-	TRBV19	TRBD1	TRBJ2-3	CASSFGQGGGLGDTQYF	TGTGCCAGTAGTTTCGGACAGGGGGGAGGTTTAGGAGATACGCAGTATTTT
-	TRBV11-2	-	TRBJ1-5	CASSTGLNQPQHF	TGTGCCAGCAGCACCGGCCTCAATCAGCCCCAGCATTTT
-	TRBV7-7	-	TRBJ2-7	CASRVKSLSYEQYF	TGTGCTAGCAGGGTCAAGTCTCTCTCCTACGAGCAGTACTTC
-	TRBV14	TRBD2	TRBJ2-1	CASSRGGSTYNEQFF	TGTGCCAGCAGCCGCGGGGGTTCTACCTACAATGAGCAGTTCTTC
-	TRBV15	-	TRBJ1-6	CATSEQDNSPLHF	TGTGCCACCAGTGAACAGGATAATTCACCCCTCCACTTT
once	TRBV19	-	TRBJ2-4	CASSIDGGNIQYF	TGTGCCAGTAGTATAGACGGAGGAAACATTCAGTACTTC
-	TRBV15	TRBD2	TRBJ2-7	CATSRRTSGGAEQYF	TGTGCCACCAGCAGGAGGACTAGCGGGGGGGCCGAGCAGTACTTC
-	TRBV6-6	TRBD2	TRBJ2-3	CASKAGTFTDTQYF	TGTGCCAGCAAAGCGGGGACCTTCACAGATACGCAGTATTTT
-	TRBV28	-	TRBJ1-2	CASFIGVDGYGYTF	TGTGCCAGCTTCATAGGCGTGGATGGTTATGGCTACACCTTC
-	TRBV18	-	TRBJ2-2	CASSPRENTGELFF	TGTGCCAGCTCCCCCCGGGAGAACACCGGGGAGCTGTTTTTT
-	TRBV25-1	-	TRBJ1-4	CASSDSMANEKLFF	TGTGCCAGCAGTGACTCAATGGCTAATGAAAAACTGTTTTTT
-	TRBV1	-	TRBJ2-2	CTSSRSRGNTGELFF	TGCACCAGCAGCCGAAGTAGGGGGAACACCGGGGAGCTGTTTTTT
-	TRBV19	-	TRBJ1-2	CASTVDSYGYTF	TGTGCCAGTACGGTAGACAGCTATGGCTACACCTTC
-	TRBV7-2	TRBD2	TRBJ2-7	CASSVEASGTYEQYF	TGTGCCAGCAGCGTAGAGGCTAGCGGGACCTACGAGCAGTACTTC
-	TRBV6-1	-	TRBJ1-5	CATQTGDQPQHF	TGTGCCACCCAGACAGGAGATCAGCCCCAGCATTTT
once	TRBV18	TRBD2	TRBJ2-5	CASSSGTSSQETQYF	TGTGCCAGCTCATCCGGGACTAGCTCACAAGAGACCCAGTACTTC
-	TRBV7-9	TRBD2	TRBJ2-5	CASSLPLRLAGNKETQYF	TGTGCCAGCAGCTTACCCCTCAGACTAGCGGGGAATAAAGAGACCCAGTACTTC